These T cell receptor beta chains were read from a single sample in a study of cytomegalovirus exposure and HLA in healthy donors. TCRdb keeps only in-frame clones here, not all; method: immunoSEQ multiplex PCR. The table lists nearly 110,000 clones, about two thirds of them singletons. The material sequenced was PBMCs. These receptors all come from a boy aged 5 to 17 in good health and CMV-seronegative. The CDR3 runs from the conserved cysteine through the conserved F or W. The order of the fields is CDR3 DNA, CDR3 protein, J gene, clone size, D gene, V gene. A D gene is named only where the DNA matches it firmly. Part of the rows lack a size; the others show once, few, many or a class for expanded clones.

DNA: TGTGCCAGCAGATCCGGGGGTACCTACGAGCAGTACTTC
CDR3: CASRSGGTYEQYF
J: TRBJ2-7
size: -
D: -
V: TRBV28

DNA: TGTGCCAGCAGCCCCAGACAGGGTCCCGGGGAGCTGTTTTTT
CDR3: CASSPRQGPGELFF
J: TRBJ2-2
size: -
D: TRBD1
V: TRBV5-4

DNA: TGCGCCAGCAGCAACGGGGGACCCTCTGGAAACACCATATATTTT
CDR3: CASSNGGPSGNTIYF
J: TRBJ1-3
size: few
D: -
V: TRBV5-1

DNA: TGTGCCAGCAGCTTAGTAACCCTGGGACAGGGGTTGAACACTGAAGCTTTCTTT
CDR3: CASSLVTLGQGLNTEAFF
J: TRBJ1-1
size: -
D: TRBD1
V: TRBV11-2

DNA: TGTGCCAGCAGCCCATGTTTGAGTAGCGGCGAGCAGTACTTC
CDR3: CASSPCLSSGEQYF
J: TRBJ2-7
size: once
D: -
V: TRBV6-5

DNA: TGTGCCAGCAGTTACGGCATGAACACTGAAGCTTTCTTT
CDR3: CASSYGMNTEAFF
J: TRBJ1-1
size: few
D: -
V: TRBV6-5

DNA: TGTGCCAGCTCACCAACAGGGGGCTTTACAGATACGCAGTATTTT
CDR3: CASSPTGGFTDTQYF
J: TRBJ2-3
size: -
D: TRBD1
V: TRBV18

DNA: TGTGCCAGCAGCGTAGGGACAGCGACTGAACATGAAGCTTTCTTT
CDR3: CASSVGTATEHEAFF
J: TRBJ1-1
size: many
D: TRBD1
V: TRBV7-9

DNA: TGTGCCAGCAGCTTAAGTGCCAGGGGGTACCCCGGGGAGCTGTTTTTT
CDR3: CASSLSARGYPGELFF
J: TRBJ2-2
size: -
D: TRBD1
V: TRBV7-3

DNA: TGTGCTAGTGGTTTGGTACTGGGGGGAGGGATGGGGACTGAAGCTTTCTTT
CDR3: CASGLVLGGGMGTEAFF
J: TRBJ1-1
size: -
D: -
V: TRBV12-5

DNA: TGTGCCAGCAGCCGAGGAGCTTACCGCACAGATACGCAGTATTTT
CDR3: CASSRGAYRTDTQYF
J: TRBJ2-3
size: -
D: -
V: TRBV6-5

DNA: TGCGCCAGCAGCTCCGGACTCACCCAAAATGAGCAGTTCTTC
CDR3: CASSSGLTQNEQFF
J: TRBJ2-1
size: once
D: -
V: TRBV5-1

DNA: TGTGCCAGCAGCCCTCTGGGGGGTTTCGGTACCGGGGAGCTGTTTTTT
CDR3: CASSPLGGFGTGELFF
J: TRBJ2-2
size: -
D: -
V: TRBV7-7

DNA: TGTGCCAGCAGCCTATACAGGGGGCTAGGAAACACCATATATTTT
CDR3: CASSLYRGLGNTIYF
J: TRBJ1-3
size: few
D: TRBD1
V: TRBV7-3

DNA: TGTGCCAGCAGTTCCCTAGCGGTGGGAGGCGACGAGCAGTACTTC
CDR3: CASSSLAVGGDEQYF
J: TRBJ2-7
size: -
D: TRBD2
V: TRBV27

DNA: TGCGCCAGCAGCCCTACCTTTGCAACTAATGAAAAACTGTTTTTT
CDR3: CASSPTFATNEKLFF
J: TRBJ1-4
size: few
D: -
V: TRBV4-3

DNA: TGTGCCAGCAGGTCCGGGACAGGGACGTACGAGCAGTACTTC
CDR3: CASRSGTGTYEQYF
J: TRBJ2-7
size: -
D: TRBD1
V: TRBV6-5

DNA: TGTGCCAGCAGCGAAGGGGGACAGACCTACGAGCAGTACTTC
CDR3: CASSEGGQTYEQYF
J: TRBJ2-7
size: -
D: TRBD1
V: TRBV9

DNA: TGCGCCAGCAGCCAGAAGAGGGGGATCCTTGGAAACACCATATATTTT
CDR3: CASSQKRGILGNTIYF
J: TRBJ1-3
size: once
D: -
V: TRBV4-1

DNA: TGTGCCAGCAGCTTAGGGGGGACAGGATATAATTCACCCCTCCACTTT
CDR3: CASSLGGTGYNSPLHF
J: TRBJ1-6
size: -
D: TRBD1
V: TRBV7-2

DNA: TGTGCCAGCTCATCAGAACAGGGAAGTACGGGAGGCTACACCTTC
CDR3: CASSSEQGSTGGYTF
J: TRBJ1-2
size: -
D: -
V: TRBV18

DNA: TGTGCCAGCAGCTTGGCGAGCAGGTTCACCTACGAGCAGTACTTC
CDR3: CASSLASRFTYEQYF
J: TRBJ2-7
size: -
D: -
V: TRBV7-2

DNA: TGTGCCAGCAGTTCAACTAGCGGGAGATACGAGCAGTACTTC
CDR3: CASSSTSGRYEQYF
J: TRBJ2-7
size: -
D: TRBD2
V: TRBV28

DNA: TGCGCCAGCAGCCTCGAAGCGGGAACCTTACGTGGTGAGCAGTTCTTC
CDR3: CASSLEAGTLRGEQFF
J: TRBJ2-1
size: -
D: TRBD2
V: TRBV4-1

DNA: TGTGCCAGCAGCTTTAGCGGTACGAACACCGGGGAGCTGTTTTTT
CDR3: CASSFSGTNTGELFF
J: TRBJ2-2
size: -
D: -
V: TRBV5-4

DNA: TGTGCCAGCAGCGTCGACAGTCTCAATCAGCCCCAGCATTTT
CDR3: CASSVDSLNQPQHF
J: TRBJ1-5
size: few
D: -
V: TRBV7-8

DNA: TGTGCCAGCAGCTTGGAAGGGGGGGTGGGCTACACCTTC
CDR3: CASSLEGGVGYTF
J: TRBJ1-2
size: -
D: -
V: TRBV5-4

DNA: TGCAGCGTTACGACAGGGGATACCTATGGCTACACCTTC
CDR3: CSVTTGDTYGYTF
J: TRBJ1-2
size: -
D: TRBD1
V: TRBV29-1

DNA: TGTGCCAGCAGTAAGACAGTTCCTGAAGCTTTCTTT
CDR3: CASSKTVPEAFF
J: TRBJ1-1
size: -
D: -
V: TRBV6-6

DNA: TGCAGTGTCCCCCGGGGGGGCGAGCAGTACTTC
CDR3: CSVPRGGEQYF
J: TRBJ2-7
size: -
D: TRBD2
V: TRBV20-1

DNA: TGTGCCAGCAGTGGGTCCCTAGCGGGGGGGAAACTCTCTGGGGCCAACGTCCTGACTTTC
CDR3: CASSGSLAGGKLSGANVLTF
J: TRBJ2-6
size: -
D: TRBD2
V: TRBV6-1

DNA: TGTGCCATCAGTGGTGGGACTAGCGGGGGGCTAATCCAAGAGACCCAGTACTTC
CDR3: CAISGGTSGGLIQETQYF
J: TRBJ2-5
size: -
D: TRBD2
V: TRBV10-3

DNA: TGTGCCAGTAGTATGAGGGACAGGGGTGGCAATCAGCCCCAGCATTTT
CDR3: CASSMRDRGGNQPQHF
J: TRBJ1-5
size: -
D: TRBD1
V: TRBV19

DNA: TGTGCCAGCAGCCCCCGGGACAAGCGCATTCAGTACTTC
CDR3: CASSPRDKRIQYF
J: TRBJ2-4
size: -
D: -
V: TRBV5-6

DNA: TGTGCCAGTATTTTGACAGAAGCTGGGGCCAACGTCCTGACTTTC
CDR3: CASILTEAGANVLTF
J: TRBJ2-6
size: -
D: -
V: TRBV19

DNA: TGTGCCAGCACCGAATCGGGACAGAACACCGGGGAGCTGTTTTTT
CDR3: CASTESGQNTGELFF
J: TRBJ2-2
size: -
D: -
V: TRBV6-4

DNA: TGCGCCAGCAGCCTTGGGGTAGCGGGCTCCTACAATGAGCAGTTCTTC
CDR3: CASSLGVAGSYNEQFF
J: TRBJ2-1
size: -
D: TRBD2
V: TRBV5-1

DNA: TGTGCCAGCAGTTCCTCCGCAGGGGACACTGAAGCTTTCTTT
CDR3: CASSSSAGDTEAFF
J: TRBJ1-1
size: -
D: -
V: TRBV28

DNA: TGTGCCAGTGGAAGGAATCTAGCGGGGGTTTTCCAAGAGACCCAGTACTTC
CDR3: CASGRNLAGVFQETQYF
J: TRBJ2-5
size: -
D: TRBD2
V: TRBV30

DNA: TGTGCCAGCAGCCCGACACTTCCAACGGATACGCAGTATTTT
CDR3: CASSPTLPTDTQYF
J: TRBJ2-3
size: -
D: -
V: TRBV5-6

DNA: TGTGCCAGTAGTTTGGACAGGGGTACGACAGATACGCAGTATTTT
CDR3: CASSLDRGTTDTQYF
J: TRBJ2-3
size: -
D: TRBD1
V: TRBV19

DNA: TGTGCCAGCAGCCTGCGGACATCGGGGGGGGAGACCCAGTACTTC
CDR3: CASSLRTSGGETQYF
J: TRBJ2-5
size: -
D: TRBD2
V: TRBV9

DNA: TGTGCCAGCAGCTTGGTTGGCAGATCCTACGAGCAGTACTTC
CDR3: CASSLVGRSYEQYF
J: TRBJ2-7
size: once
D: -
V: TRBV11-1

DNA: TGCGCCAGCAGCTACCCTGGGGGTGGGGGGAACGAGCAGTACTTC
CDR3: CASSYPGGGGNEQYF
J: TRBJ2-7
size: -
D: -
V: TRBV4-3